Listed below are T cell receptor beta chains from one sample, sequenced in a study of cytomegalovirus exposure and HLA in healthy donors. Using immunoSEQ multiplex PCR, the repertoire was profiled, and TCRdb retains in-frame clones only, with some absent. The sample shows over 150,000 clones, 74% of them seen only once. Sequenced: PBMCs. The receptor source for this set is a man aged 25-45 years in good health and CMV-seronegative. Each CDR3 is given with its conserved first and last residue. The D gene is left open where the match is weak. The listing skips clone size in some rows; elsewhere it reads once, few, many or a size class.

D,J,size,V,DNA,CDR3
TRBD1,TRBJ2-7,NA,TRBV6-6,TGTGCCAGCAGGAAGGGACAGAACTCCTACGAGCAGTACTTC,CASRKGQNSYEQYF
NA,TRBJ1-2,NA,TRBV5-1,TGCGCCAGCAGCTTCAGTTACAACTATGGCTACACCTTC,CASSFSYNYGYTF
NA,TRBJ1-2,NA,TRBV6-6,TGTGCCAGCAGTTCTCCCCGTGTAAATGGCTACACCTTC,CASSSPRVNGYTF
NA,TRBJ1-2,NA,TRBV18,TGTGCCAGCTCACCACCGTCAGGGATACTTAACTATGGCTACACCTTC,CASSPPSGILNYGYTF
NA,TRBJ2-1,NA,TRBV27,TGTGCCATTCGTGGGGCCGCAGAGGAGCAGTTCTTC,CAIRGAAEEQFF
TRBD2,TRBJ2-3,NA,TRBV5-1,TGCGCCAGCAGCTCCGTGAGCGGGGGGGAAAGCACAGATACGCAGTATTTT,CASSSVSGGESTDTQYF
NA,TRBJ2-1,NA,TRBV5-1,TGCGCCAGCAGCTTGGGAGGGGGTTCCTACAATGAGCAGTTCTTC,CASSLGGGSYNEQFF
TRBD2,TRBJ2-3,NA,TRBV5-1,TGCGCCAGCAGTTCGCTAGCGGGGTTATCTCCAGATACGCAGTATTTT,CASSSLAGLSPDTQYF
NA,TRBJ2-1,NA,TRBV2,TGTGCCATTACGGGACTGGGGTCCTACAATGAGCAGCTCTTC,CAITGLGSYNEQLF
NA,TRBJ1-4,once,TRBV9,TGTGCCAGCAGCGTAGGTGGACAGTATAATGAAAAACTGTTTTTT,CASSVGGQYNEKLFF
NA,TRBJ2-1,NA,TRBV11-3,TGTGCCAGCAGCCCGGAGGGAAACTCCTACAATGAGCAGTTCTTC,CASSPEGNSYNEQFF
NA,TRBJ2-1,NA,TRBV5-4,TGTGCCAGCAGCTACGTTGGTCTAGGCGCCTACAATGAGCAGTTCTTC,CASSYVGLGAYNEQFF
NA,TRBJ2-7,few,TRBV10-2,TGCGCCAGCAGTGAGTGGCGGGGGCAGGACGAGCAGTACTTC,CASSEWRGQDEQYF
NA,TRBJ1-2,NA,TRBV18,TGTGCCAGCTCACTCTCAGTGGACGGGGGGGACTATGGCTACACCTTC,CASSLSVDGGDYGYTF
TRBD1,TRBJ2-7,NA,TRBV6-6,TGTGCCAGCAGTTACTCGAGTAAGACAGGGCCCTACGAGCAGTACTTC,CASSYSSKTGPYEQYF
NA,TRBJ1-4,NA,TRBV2,TGTGCCAGCAGTGTCGGGTTGGCGAGTGAAAAACTGTTTTTT,CASSVGLASEKLFF
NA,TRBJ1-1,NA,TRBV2,TGTGCCAGCAGTGTCGCAGGGCTGAACACTGAAGCTTTCTTT,CASSVAGLNTEAFF
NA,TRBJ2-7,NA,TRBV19,TGTGCCAGTAGTATATACAGAAACTCCTACGAGCAGTACTTC,CASSIYRNSYEQYF
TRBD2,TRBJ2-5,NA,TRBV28,TGTGCCAGCAGTCCCGGGACTAGCGGGGTTCGAGAGACCCAGTACTTC,CASSPGTSGVRETQYF
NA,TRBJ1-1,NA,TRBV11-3,TGTGCCAGCAGCTTACTGGACAGACTGAACACTGAAGCTTTCTTT,CASSLLDRLNTEAFF
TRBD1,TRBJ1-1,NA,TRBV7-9,TGTGCCAGCAGCTTGACAGGGCAGGTTGGAGCTTTCTTT,CASSLTGQVGAFF
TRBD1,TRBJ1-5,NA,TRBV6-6,TGTGCCAGCAGACAGGGACAGGGGACACGTCAGCCCCAGCATTTT,CASRQGQGTRQPQHF
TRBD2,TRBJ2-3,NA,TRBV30,TGTGCCTGGGAACGGGGGGGCACAGATACGCAGTATTTT,CAWERGGTDTQYF
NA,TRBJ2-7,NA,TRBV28,TGTGCCAGCAGTTTGGGGGGGGGCTCTGAGCAGTACTTC,CASSLGGGSEQYF
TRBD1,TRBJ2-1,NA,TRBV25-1,TGTGCCAGCAGTGAGATGGGGACAGTCTACAATGAGCAGTTCTTC,CASSEMGTVYNEQFF
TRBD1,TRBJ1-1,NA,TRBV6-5,TGTGCCAGCAGTTACACCGGGACAGGGTGGGGTGAAGCTTTCTTT,CASSYTGTGWGEAFF
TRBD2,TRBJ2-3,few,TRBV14,TGTGCCAGCAGCCAAGAATTGTTGGCTAGCGGGGCCACAGATACGCAGTATTTT,CASSQELLASGATDTQYF
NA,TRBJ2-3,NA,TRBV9,TGTGCCAGCAGCCCTAAGGGCAGGGTAGGAGATACGCAGTATTTT,CASSPKGRVGDTQYF
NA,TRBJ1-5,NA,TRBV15,TGTGCCACCAGCAGAGCGTATCAGCCCCAGCATTTT,CATSRAYQPQHF
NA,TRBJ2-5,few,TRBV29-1,TGCAGCGTTGCTTACGCGGTCTATGTCGAGACCCAGTACTTC,CSVAYAVYVETQYF
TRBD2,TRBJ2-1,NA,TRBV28,TGTGCCAGCAGTACGCTAGCGGGGGGCACATACAATGAGCAGTTCTTC,CASSTLAGGTYNEQFF
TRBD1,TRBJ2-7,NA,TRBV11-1,TGTGCCAGCAGTTCGAATAGGGGGCAAGAGCAGTACTTC,CASSSNRGQEQYF
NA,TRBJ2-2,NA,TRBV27,TGTGCCAGCCTTGGGGGGGAGGGGGTCGCCGGGGAGCTGTTTTTT,CASLGGEGVAGELFF
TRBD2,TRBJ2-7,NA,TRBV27,TGTGCCAGCAGCATCGGACTAGCTGATTACGAGCAGTACTTC,CASSIGLADYEQYF
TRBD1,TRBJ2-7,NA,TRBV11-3,TGTGCCAGCAGCACCCGACAGGGAGAGCAGTACTTC,CASSTRQGEQYF
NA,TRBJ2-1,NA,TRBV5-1,TGCGCCAGCAGCTTGGCGTCTGGCGGGTCCTACAATGAGCAGTTCTTC,CASSLASGGSYNEQFF
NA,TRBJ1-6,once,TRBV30,TGTGCCTGGAGTGTACCGGACAGTGGGTCACCCCTCCACTTT,CAWSVPDSGSPLHF
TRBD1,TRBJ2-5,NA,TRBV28,TGTGCCAGCAGTCGCGACAGGGCCAAAGAGACCCAGTACTTC,CASSRDRAKETQYF
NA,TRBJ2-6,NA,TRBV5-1,TGCGCCAGCAGCTTGTCCGGGTCGCTTTTGGCTGGGGCCAACGTCCTGACTTTC,CASSLSGSLLAGANVLTF
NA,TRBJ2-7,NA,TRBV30,TGTGCCTGGAGTCGCCGGGGTACCTACGAGCAGTACTTC,CAWSRRGTYEQYF
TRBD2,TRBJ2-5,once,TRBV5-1,TGCGCCAGCAGCTTGGAGGGGCTAGCGGGGGGGCGCCAAGAGACCCAGTACTTC,CASSLEGLAGGRQETQYF
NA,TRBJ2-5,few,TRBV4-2,TGTGCCAGCAGCCAAGTGGGGGGGGCAGGGGAGACCCAGTACTTC,CASSQVGGAGETQYF
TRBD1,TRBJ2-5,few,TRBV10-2,TGCGCCAGCAGTGAGTCTCGGGACAGGGGATGGCAAGAGACCCAGTACTTC,CASSESRDRGWQETQYF
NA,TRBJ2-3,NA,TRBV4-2,TGTGCCAGCAGCCACGGAGCCGGGAACACAGATACGCAGTATTTT,CASSHGAGNTDTQYF
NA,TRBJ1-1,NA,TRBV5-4,TGTGCCAGCAGTCTGGGCGGGGGACGAACTGAAGCTTTCTTT,CASSLGGGRTEAFF
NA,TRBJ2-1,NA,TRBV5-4,TGTGCCAGCAGCTTGGACGGGAGCTCCTACAATGAGCAGTTCTTC,CASSLDGSSYNEQFF
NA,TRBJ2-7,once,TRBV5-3,TGTGCCAGGAACCGGGACACTGGTATAACCTACGAGCAGTACTTC,CARNRDTGITYEQYF
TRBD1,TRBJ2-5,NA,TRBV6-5,TGTGCCAGCAGTTACCGGACAGGGGGGGAAGAGACCCAGTACTTC,CASSYRTGGEETQYF
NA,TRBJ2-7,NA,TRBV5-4,TGTGCCAGCAGCGGCGGAGGGGCAGATTCCTACGAGCAGTACTTC,CASSGGGADSYEQYF
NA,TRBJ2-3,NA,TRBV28,TGTGCCAGCAACGTGGCTGGGGCTGGAGATACGCAGTATTTT,CASNVAGAGDTQYF
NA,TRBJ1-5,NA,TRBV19,TGTGCCAGTAGTATATCCGCGACAGGCTATCAGCCCCAGCATTTT,CASSISATGYQPQHF
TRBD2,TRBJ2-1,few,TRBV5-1,TGCGCCAGCAGCCCCCTCGGCGGGGGGTTCTACAATGAGCAGTTCTTC,CASSPLGGGFYNEQFF
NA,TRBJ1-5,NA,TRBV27,TGTGCCAGCCGACTAACTTGGGATAGCAATCAGCCCCAGCATTTT,CASRLTWDSNQPQHF
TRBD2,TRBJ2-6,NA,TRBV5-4,TGTGCCAGCAGCCTAGCGGGGGGGCTCGGGGCCAACGTCCTGACTTTC,CASSLAGGLGANVLTF
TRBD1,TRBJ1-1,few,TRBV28,TGTGCCAGCAGTTTCACAGGGGCAGCTTTCTTT,CASSFTGAAFF